This T cell receptor beta chain was identified in a study of T cell responses to AZD1222 COVID-19 vaccine. General study results and limits: The study identified only five or six AZD1222 recipients as seropositive at baseline. Females made up more of the donors, who were largely white British, and clonal diversity may have come out too low. Spike-specific TCR breadth rose after two AZD1222 doses, and depth rose as well.

As for this clone: Its antigen is not known.

TCRdb keeps only in-frame clones here, not all; method: immunoSEQ multiplex PCR. The sample lists some 110,000 clones, roughly 92% occurring once. This sample comprised peripheral blood, obtained 28 days after the second AZD1222 dose. The receptor was isolated from an adult who received the AZD1222 COVID-19 vaccine.

The CDR3 spells CAMARSRGEQYF. The CDR3 nucleotides read TGTGCCATGGCCCGGAGCCGAGGGGAGCAGTACTTC. The chain uses TRBV2 and TRBJ2-7; the D gene is possibly TRBD2 (5 bases). Germline values: CDR1 SNHLY, CDR2 FYNNEI. The length of the CDR3 is 12 residues. V lost 10 bases and J 7 bases, leaving 17 bases between the germline ends.